The source of this T cell receptor beta chain is a study of vaccination and CD4 T cells after COVID-19. Study at large: Each of the control cultures got a CEFX pool, an HIV-1 Nef pool, or no peptide.

The germline CDR1 and CDR2 sequences are MNHNS and SASEGT. Trimming removed 6 bases from V and 5 bases from J, with 16 bases in between. The CDR3 sequence is 14 residues long. The Oncomine TCR Beta short-read assay was applied to DNA of cultured CD4+ T cells. TCRdb re-called the PCR reads with MiXCR, one entry per CDR3 protein. Found here are roughly 15,000 distinct CDR3 sequences, roughly 60% of them singletons; the top ten hold approximately 15%. Concerning this clonotype itself: Its antigen is not known.

Treatment specified: approximately 11-day PBMC culture with coronavirus spike peptide pools or control peptides (ViraFEST assay). Source material: CD4+ T cells from blood, cultured in vitro. This TCR was recovered from a human donor who had recovered from COVID-19. The rearrangement uses TRBV6-1 and TRBJ2-5; D might be TRBD1 (7 bases). CDR3 DNA: TGTGCCAGCAGACCCGGAGGGGGCCAGGAGACCCAGTACTTC. Its protein is CASRPGGGQETQYF.